This TCR beta chain was identified during a study of T cell responses to AZD1222 COVID-19 vaccine. Study as a whole: Some second doses came at about 4 weeks and others at about 12 weeks; these were pooled.

This CDR3 is 15 amino acids long. The V and J ends lost 3 bases and 0 bases respectively, with 11 bases between them. The germline V gene has CDR1 KGHSH and CDR2 LQKENI. This clone has only one observation. The method was immunoSEQ multiplex PCR; TCRdb's version includes in-frame clones alone and lacks a portion of them. The sample has about 210,000 clones, around 92% seen once; the top ten hold about 1.2%. This clonotype was obtained from an adult in good health. This specimen was peripheral blood, taken on day 0 of AZD1222 vaccination. V usage is TRBV18 and J usage is TRBJ1-1; tentatively, D is TRBD1 (5 bases). The CDR3 spells CASSPREGMNTEAFF. As DNA, the CDR3 is TGTGCCAGCTCACCCAGGGAGGGCATGAACACTGAAGCTTTCTTT.